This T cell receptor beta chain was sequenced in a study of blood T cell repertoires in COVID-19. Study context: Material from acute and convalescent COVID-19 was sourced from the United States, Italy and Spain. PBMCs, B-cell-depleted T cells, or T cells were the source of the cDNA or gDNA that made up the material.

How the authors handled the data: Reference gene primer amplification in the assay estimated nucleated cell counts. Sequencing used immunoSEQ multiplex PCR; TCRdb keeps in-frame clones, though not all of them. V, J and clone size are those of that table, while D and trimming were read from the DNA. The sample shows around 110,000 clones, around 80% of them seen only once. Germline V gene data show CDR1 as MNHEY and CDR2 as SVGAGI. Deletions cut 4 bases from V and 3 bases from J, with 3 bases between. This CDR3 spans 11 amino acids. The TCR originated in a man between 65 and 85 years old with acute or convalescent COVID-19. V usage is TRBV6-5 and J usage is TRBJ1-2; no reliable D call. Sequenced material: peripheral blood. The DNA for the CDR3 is TGTGCCAGCAGTTCGTACTATGGCTACACCTTC. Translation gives CASSSYYGYTF.